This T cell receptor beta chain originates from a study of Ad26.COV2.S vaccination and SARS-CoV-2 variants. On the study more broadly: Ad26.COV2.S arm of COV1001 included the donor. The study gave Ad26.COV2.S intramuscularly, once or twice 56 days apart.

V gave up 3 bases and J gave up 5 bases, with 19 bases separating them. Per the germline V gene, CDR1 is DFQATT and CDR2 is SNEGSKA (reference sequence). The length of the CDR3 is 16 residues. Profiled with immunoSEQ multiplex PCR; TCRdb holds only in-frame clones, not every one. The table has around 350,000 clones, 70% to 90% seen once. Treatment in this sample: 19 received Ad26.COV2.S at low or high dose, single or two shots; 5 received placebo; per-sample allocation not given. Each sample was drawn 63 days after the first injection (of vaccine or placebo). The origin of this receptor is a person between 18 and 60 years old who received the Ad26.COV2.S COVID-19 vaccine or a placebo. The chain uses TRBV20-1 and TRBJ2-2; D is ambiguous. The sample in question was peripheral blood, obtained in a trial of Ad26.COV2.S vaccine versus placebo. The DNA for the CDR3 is TGCAGTGCTAGTAGTGGGAATAAGGGAACAACCGGGGAGCTGTTTTTT. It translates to CSASSGNKGTTGELFF.